Below are 11 T cell receptor beta chains sequenced from a single sample in a study of T cell clonality in common variable immunodeficiency. The method was immunoSEQ multiplex PCR; TCRdb's version includes in-frame clones alone and lacks a portion of them. Recorded here are under 35,000 clones, none singletons. Sequenced input: peripheral blood mononuclear cells. The receptors stem from a person between 18 and 75 years old in good health.

Only a few counts were recorded for this clone. The read ends 3 residues before the CDR3 terminus; that terminus is restored from the germline J gene. The rearrangement joins TRBV19 to TRBJ2-1; 9 bases are shared with TRBD2. The CDR3 runs to 15 residues. J was trimmed by 4 bases and V by 3 bases; bases with no gene match: 4. Germline loops: CDR1 LNHDA, CDR2 SQIVND (reference sequence). Incomplete CDR3 DNA: TGTGCCAGTAGTATTGGGCTAGCGGGGTACAATGAG. Amino acids: CASSIGLAGYNE. The CDR3 as a whole reads CASSIGLAGYNEQFF.

Points on this clone: The observed sequence ends 3 residues before the CDR3 terminus, with the missing tail filled in from the germline J gene. The chain employs TRBV2 and TRBJ1-1; 7 nucleotides align to TRBD1. The V gene's germline CDR1 is SNHLY and CDR2 FYNNEI. V lost 6 bases to trimming and J lost 3 bases; unmatched junction nucleotides: 7. The CDR3 has 14 amino acids. The CDR3 sequence: CASRERQGHTEAFF. Incomplete CDR3 DNA: TGTGCCAGCAGGGAAAGACAGGGTCACACTGAA.

This clone was recorded at least ten times. The read finishes 3 residues shy of the CDR3 end, and the germline J gene is used to complete it. The chain combines TRBV12-5 with TRBJ1-1; D remains unclear. CDR1 and CDR2 (germline): LGHNT, FRNRAP. The CDR3 is made up of 13 amino acids. V lost 1 base to trimming and J lost 3 bases, with 6 bases between them. The sequenced part of the CDR3 DNA is TGTGCTAGTGGTTTGGCCCACTACACTGAA. As protein: CASGLAHYTE. The CDR3, in full, reads CASGLAHYTEAFF.

In its sample, this clone was seen many times. Partial CDR3 DNA: TGTGCCAGCAGCTTAAATCATAGGGCAGATGAAAAG. It specifies CASSLNHRADEK. The CDR3 in full is CASSLNHRADEKLFF. V usage is TRBV7-3 and J usage is TRBJ2-2; D gene ambiguous. The CDR3 end lies 3 residues beyond the end of the read and is filled in from the germline J gene. Germline V gene data show CDR1 as SGHTA and CDR2 as FQGTGA. This CDR3 is built from 15 residues.

This clone was recorded at least ten times. The read terminates 3 residues ahead of where the CDR3 ends, so the germline J gene completes it. The V and J genes are TRBV5-5 and TRBJ2-1, with unresolved D. Trimming removed 0 bases from V and 2 bases from J, with 9 bases in between. Germline V CDR1 and CDR2: SGHKS, YYEKEE (reference sequence). The CDR3 runs 15 residues. CDR3 DNA (partial): TGTGCCAGCAGCTTGGTTACGAACACCTACAATGAG. It codes for CASSLVTNTYNE. The entire CDR3 is CASSLVTNTYNEQFF.

This clone was counted ten times or more. From the germline J gene comes the end of the CDR3, since the read stops 3 residues before it. The rearrangement links TRBV18 to TRBJ1-2; tentatively, D is TRBD1 (6 bases). The CDR3 runs to 16 residues. The V and J ends lost 2 bases and 5 bases respectively, with 18 bases between them. CDR1 KGHSH and CDR2 LQKENI come from the germline V gene. The CDR3 spells CASSPLDSSTVYGYTF. Incomplete CDR3 DNA: TGTGCCAGCTCACCATTGGACAGCTCGACGGTGTATGGC.

This clone was detected ten times or more. Coverage ceases 3 residues before the CDR3 finishes, and the germline J gene fills in the end. The gene calls are TRBV19 and TRBJ1-2; TRBD1 matches 7 bases. The CDR3 is made up of 15 amino acids. The ends lost 5 bases at V and 7 bases at J; junction bases unmatched: 13. From germline, CDR1 is LNHDA and CDR2 SQIVND (reference sequence). The CDR3 loop is CASSYSLTGDSGYTF. The sequenced part of the CDR3 DNA is TGTGCCAGTAGTTATTCGCTCACAGGGGATTCTGGC.

This clone was picked up many times. Read data end 3 residues before the CDR3 end; the end is taken from the germline J gene. The chain has TRBV14 and TRBJ1-1; 7 positions agree with TRBD1. Germline V gives CDR1 SGHDN, CDR2 FVKESK. The CDR3 is made up of 15 amino acids. V gave up 1 base and J gave up 0 bases; unmatched junction bases: 2. CDR3 DNA, as far as it was read: TGTGCCAGCAGCCAAGGGGACAGACTGAACACTGAA. Amino acid sequence: CASSQGDRLNTE. The complete CDR3 sequence is CASSQGDRLNTEAFF.

Many counts were recorded for this clone. The read ends 3 residues shy of where the CDR3 ends; the end is completed using the germline J gene. The V call is TRBV5-1, the J call TRBJ1-2; D is possibly TRBD1 (5 bases). There are 15 residues in the CDR3. The germline CDR1 and CDR2 sequences are SGHRS and YFSETQ. The V end was cut by 7 bases, the J end by 0 bases, with 16 bases between. Here the CDR3 reads CASGANLGPNYGYTF. The part of the CDR3 DNA that was read is TGCGCCAGCGGGGCGAACCTTGGCCCTAACTATGGC.

Ten or more counts support this clone. The CDR3 extends 3 residues past the end of the read, so its final part is completed from the germline J gene. The gene calls are TRBV3-1 (or the pseudogene TRBV3-2) and TRBJ2-7; no clear D. The CDR3 length is 14 residues. With 3 bases removed from V and 6 bases from J, the gap between germline ends came to 15 bases. Germline loops: CDR1 LGHDT, CDR2 YNNKEL (reference sequence). The part of the CDR3 DNA that was read is TGTGCCAGCAGCCAGATGGGCAGCTCCAGCGAG. As protein: CASSQMGSSSE. The entire CDR3 protein is CASSQMGSSSEQYF.

This clone has just a few counts. The DNA ends 3 residues before the CDR3 does, and the rest of the CDR3 is filled in from the germline J gene. This chain uses TRBV27 with TRBJ2-7; 12 bases fit TRBD2. V shed 5 bases and J 3 bases; nucleotides not matched to a gene: 5. The germline gives CDR1 MNHEY, CDR2 SMNVEV (reference sequence). The CDR3 is 15 amino acids. CDR3 amino acids: CASSPTSGGFYEQYF. The CDR3 bases that were read are TGTGCCAGCAGTCCGACTAGCGGGGGCTTCTACGAG.